This TCR beta chain was sequenced during a study of T cell responses to AZD1222 COVID-19 vaccine (dated by TCRdb to the early 2020s). For the study in its entirety: TCR sequencing covered over 230 trial participants: 207 given two doses of AZD1222 and approximately 26 given two doses of MenACWY control vaccine. Enrollment into the trials was organized by age into subgroups of 18-55, 56-69 and 70-plus years, and those subgroups contained approximately 160, 26 and 62 TCR-sequenced participants, respectively. On the study overall, not on this receptor specifically: The 56-69-year group was small, and its depth increase did not reach significance, likely because of low power. Participants were mostly white British and included more females than males, and it was suggested by the authors that clonal diversity may have been underestimated. Because no day 14 peak-response samples were available, repertoires were characterized only after the peak T cell response. The vaccine-associated CD4 TCRs covered the entire spike protein, and the dominant responses fell in regions 160-218 and 743-854. Spike-specific TCR breadth and depth rose significantly after two AZD1222 doses compared with day 0 and with MenACWY recipients. Epitopes outside the regions mutated in the B.1.351 and B.1.1.7 variants were reportedly recognized by nearly half of the unique spike-specific TCRs. Conclusions about previously exposed vaccinees are limited because only six or seven AZD1222 recipients were SARS-CoV-2 seropositive at baseline.

The CDR3 regions of human TCRbeta chains were subjected to immunosequencing. Per the source publication's procedure: Repertoire TCRs were checked for matches against a reference library of SARS-CoV-2-specific TCRs that had been generated using the MIRA antigen-specificity platform. Breadth meant the fraction of unique TCRs that were SARS-CoV-2-associated, whereas depth meant the fraction of total T cells that were SARS-CoV-2-associated. Using the MIRA data, every spike-specific TCR was mapped to the spike region that the TCR reacted to and assigned to either a CD4 or a CD8 class. Log10-transformed breadth and depth values were compared by one-way ANOVA with Sidak's multiple comparisons tests. The table was pulled from immuneACCESS by TCRdb, which kept in-frame rearrangements only. Such tables lose some clones; where checked, under half of the loss comes from unresolved V genes, and the rest has no known cause. From that table come the V and J calls and clone size; the DNA was used to work out D and trimming. The sample yields 130,000 to 150,000 clones; around nine tenths were counted once. The leading ten clones occupy about 3% of the sample.

Concerning this clone: Its target antigen remains unknown. No much larger clone is present one base from it, and per-base qualities are unavailable. This specimen includes other DNA sequences encoding the same CDR3.

The label giving this sample's time point can be read as: baseline before first vaccination. The treatment or condition tag for this specimen amounts to: meningococcal conjugate vaccine given as trial control. Samples from vaccinated people were obtained from the UK trials COV001 and COV002, which included a single-blind randomized controlled phase 2/3 trial of AZD1222 (ChAdOx1 nCoV-19) in healthy adults. For TCRbeta chain sequencing, PBMC samples from trial participants were taken at day 0 and at day 28 after the second dose. Trimming costs V 5 bases and J 0 bases, and their ends lie 4 bases apart. The germline V gene (reference sequence) yields SEHNR for CDR1 and FQNEAQ for CDR2. Spanning cysteine to phenylalanine, the CDR3 consists of 12 amino acids. The entry retains the CDR3 DNA only, 36 bases that are in frame from base 1.

This TCR was sampled from an adult in good health. Sample: peripheral blood, taken on day 0 of MenACWY control vaccination. This chain is built from TRBV7-9 and TRBJ1-1; the D gene is unclear. In nucleotide form, the sequence is TGTGCCAGCAGCCTAATGAACACTGAAGCTTTCTTT. Its protein product is CASSLMNTEAFF.